This section outlines one T cell receptor beta chain sequence together with its context. Its target is unknown. V was cut by 2 bases and J by 3 bases, with 11 bases left in between. The CDR3 loop spans 14 amino acids. Germline lookup yields CDR1 LGHNA and CDR2 YNFKEQ. The data stem from a study of T cell repertoires in cytomegalovirus infection. As for the study in general: It was the public TCR beta signatures that indicated both CMV infection and matching HLA type.

TCRdb re-called the reads with MiXCR, one entry per CDR3 protein. Altogether approximately 500,000 distinct CDR3 sequences are present, approximately 15% being singletons, with the ten largest covering under 30%. Study results and limitations: Clonotypes of TCR beta that were HLA-C-restricted and CMV-specific dominated the ex vivo response.

Material for sequencing was CD8+ T cells from PBMCs. The chain couples TRBV4-2 to TRBJ2-7; D gene unclear. The origin of this receptor is a human donor in good health (CMV status not recorded). Some clones in this sample may be carry-over from other donors' samples. The CDR3 protein is CASSQRPKGYEQYF. In DNA form, the CDR3 reads TGTGCCAGCAGCCAAAGGCCGAAGGGCTACGAGCAGTACTTC.